The 20 T cell receptor beta chains in this list originate from one sample, sequenced in a study of blood T cells in healthy people across ages (dated by TCRdb to the mid-2010s). Receptor amplification or capture employed 5' RACE. Sequencing used an Illumina HiSeq 2500. The second PCR ran for about 6 to 11 cycles and used a J-beta primer mix along with a sample-barcoded 5' primer. TCRdb took the public reads, trimmed them with fastp at Q25, ran MiXCR for clone calling and kept in-frame beta chains. Rows are unified per CDR3 protein, each entry keeping the most common DNA and genes. For this sample there are about 930,000 distinct CDR3 sequences; 29% appear just once. Jointly, the top ten make up 10% to 13% of the sample. The same specimen was also included in a second study, on T cells of mothers and their children.

The material sequenced was blood. Receptors were obtained from a woman aged 40 to 50 in good health.

The V and J genes are TRBV27 and TRBJ1-2; TRBD1 aligns across 11 bases. Trimming took 4 bases from V and 5 from J; bases not matched to a gene: 6. The CDR3 covers 15 residues. Germline CDR1 reads MNHEY; CDR2 reads SMNVEV (reference sequence). This CDR3 reads CASSSGQGAVYGYTF. The CDR3 DNA reads TGTGCCAGCAGTTCCGGACAGGGGGCTGTTTATGGCTACACCTTC.

The rearrangement links TRBV28 to TRBJ1-4; a weak D match, TRBD1 (6 bases). Trimming pared 0 bases from V and 10 bases from J, leaving 15 bases between. This CDR3 is built from 15 residues. Germline-derived CDR1 and CDR2 are MDHEN and SYDVKM. CDR3 region: CASSLWGTRGAKLFF. The CDR3 region has the DNA TGTGCCAGCAGTTTATGGGGGACTAGGGGGGCAAAACTGTTTTTT.

Concerning this clonotype: A much larger clone lies one base from this, so it may be a read error. The chain uses TRBV4-2 and TRBJ2-3; TRBD2 aligns across 9 bases. Per the germline V gene, CDR1 is LGHNA and CDR2 is YNFKEQ. CDR3 length equals 17 residues. CDR3 sequence reads: CAGSQGGSGSSTDTQYF. The CDR3 DNA reads TGTGCCGGCAGCCAAGGAGGTAGCGGGAGTTCCACAGATACGCAGTATTTT.

This clonotype has just a few counts. The chain is built from TRBV6-1 and TRBJ2-7; 7 positions agree with TRBD2. The germline CDR1 and CDR2 sequences are MNHNS and SASEGT. The CDR3 covers 14 residues. Unmatched junction bases numbered 7, after V lost 7 bases and J lost 1 base. As DNA, the CDR3 is TGTGCCAGCAAGCGGGGAGGCCATTCCTACGAGCAGTACTTC. Protein sequence: CASKRGGHSYEQYF.

This clonotype was observed a handful of times. The chain joins TRBV2 to TRBJ1-6, with D tentatively TRBD1 (5 bases). Germline V lookup: CDR1 SNHLY, CDR2 FYNNEI. With 4 bases removed from V and 6 bases from J, the gap between germline ends came to 10 bases. There are 14 residues in the CDR3. The CDR3 reads CASSGVDSNSPLHF. CDR3 bases: TGTGCCAGCAGTGGGGTTGACAGTAATTCACCCCTCCACTTT.

About this clonotype itself: This may come from a read error, since a much larger clone is one base off. V gene TRBV7-2 combines with J gene TRBJ2-4; 10 bases line up with TRBD2. V was pared by 3 bases and J by 13 bases, with 18 bases of the junction left unmatched. The CDR3 totals 17 residues. Germline loops: CDR1 SGHTA, CDR2 FQGNSA. The CDR3 sequence is CASSFSSSGGLGNEQYF. The CDR3 DNA reads as TGTGCCAGCAGCTTCTCTTCTAGCGGGGGTTTGGGTAATGAGCAGTACTTC.

The gene calls are TRBV7-3 and TRBJ2-3; 9 bases are shared with TRBD2. V lost 7 bases to trimming and J lost 0 bases; unmatched junction nucleotides: 5. Germline lookup yields CDR1 SGHTA and CDR2 FQGTGA. This CDR3 is built from 15 residues. DNA for the CDR3: TGTGCCAGCAAGGCGGGGGGGCCAAGCACAGATACGCAGTATTTT. Encoded protein: CASKAGGPSTDTQYF.

This clonotype was counted ten times or more. The chain recombines TRBV18 with TRBJ2-7; the D gene is possibly TRBD2 (6 bases). Trimming took 3 bases from V and 5 from J, leaving 8 bases between them. CDR3 length: 12 residues. The germline CDR1 and CDR2 sequences are KGHSH and LQKENI. The CDR3 is CASSPRRDEQYF. In DNA, the CDR3 is TGTGCCAGCTCACCGCGGAGGGACGAGCAGTACTTC.

To note about this clonotype: Being one base from a much bigger clone, this may be a read error. This chain uses TRBV20-1 with TRBJ1-1; no clear D. This CDR3 spans 10 amino acids. Germline assignment: CDR1 DFQATT and CDR2 SNEGSKA (reference sequence). CDR3 nucleotides: TGCAGTACTAGAAGGGCGGAAGCTTTCTTT. Amino acid sequence: CSTRRAEAFF.

A remark on this clonotype: An end of the junction differs from the germline gene, which may be a read error. The rearrangement uses TRBV6-5 and TRBJ1-2, with D unclear. There are 11 residues in the CDR3. The germline gives CDR1 MNHEY, CDR2 SVGAGI. CDR3 residues: CASSPGYDYTF. CDR3 nucleotide sequence: TGTGCCAGCAGCCCCGGATATGACTACACCTTC.

The J gene is TRBJ2-2, the V gene TRBV29-1; TRBD1 aligns across 8 bases. Per germline, CDR1 SQVTM and CDR2 ANQGSEA. This CDR3 region has 15 residues. Trimming took 2 bases from V and 1 from J; bases not matched to a gene: 3. The DNA of the CDR3 is TGCAGCGTTGAAACCGGACAGGGGAACACCGGGGAGCTGTTTTTT. Translating it yields CSVETGQGNTGELFF.

This chain links TRBV5-1 with TRBJ2-6; a possible D gene is TRBD2 (6 bases). V was shortened by 0 bases and J by 0 bases, with 22 bases between the two germline ends. This CDR3 is 21 amino acids long. Per the germline V gene, CDR1 is SGHRS and CDR2 is YFSETQ. The DNA of the CDR3 is TGCGCCAGCAGCTTGGCTGCTTCTTCAGGGACTTTACTCTCTGGGGCCAACGTCCTGACTTTC. Translation gives CASSLAASSGTLLSGANVLTF.

This clonotype was detected ten times or more. The V and J genes are TRBV12-3 or TRBV12-4 and TRBJ2-7, with D possibly being TRBD2 (5 bases). The CDR3 sequence is 15 residues long. Trimming stripped 5 bases from V and 2 bases from J, with 16 bases between. CDR3: CASSPRTGTTYEQYF. CDR3 in DNA: TGTGCCAGCAGTCCCAGGACGGGAACAACCTACGAGCAGTACTTC.

V gene TRBV7-9 combines with J gene TRBJ1-2; perhaps TRBD1 as D (5 bases). CDR1 is SEHNR and CDR2 is FQNEAQ in the germline V gene (reference sequence). V was cut by 7 bases and J by 6 bases, with 15 bases left in between. CDR3 length: 13 residues. The CDR3 here is CASTPPLGDGYTF. The DNA of the CDR3 is TGTGCCAGCACCCCTCCCCTAGGGGATGGCTACACCTTC.

The chain joins TRBV27 to TRBJ2-5; D is ambiguous. Trimming removed 6 bases at V and 1 base at J, with 9 bases between. The CDR3 extends over 13 amino acids. CDR1 is MNHEY and CDR2 is SMNVEV in the germline V gene (reference sequence). The CDR3 loop reads CASRDGCQETQYF. CDR3 DNA sequence: TGTGCCAGCAGAGACGGATGCCAAGAGACCCAGTACTTC.

The chain links TRBV7-9 to TRBJ2-7, with 8 bases matching TRBD1. Losses at the gene ends were 4 bases for V and 5 bases for J; bases not matched to a gene: 7. This CDR3 contains 14 residues. Germline loops: CDR1 SEHNR, CDR2 FQNEAQ (reference sequence). In nucleotides, the CDR3 is TGTGCCAGCAGCTATTCGACAGGGGTGGACGAGCAGTACTTC. As protein: CASSYSTGVDEQYF.

This clonotype was observed at least ten times. The J gene is TRBJ2-5, the V gene TRBV29-1; D gene unclear. Germline V CDR1 and CDR2: SQVTM, ANQGSEA. The CDR3 consists of 13 residues. The germline V and J ends were trimmed by 2 bases and 2 bases, with 9 bases remaining between them. CDR3 residues: CSVEIDGQETQYF. The DNA of the CDR3 is TGCAGCGTTGAAATAGATGGGCAAGAGACCCAGTACTTC.

The J gene is TRBJ2-1, the V gene TRBV24-1; no reliable D call. This CDR3 spans 13 amino acids. In germline, CDR1 is KGHDR, CDR2 SFDVKD. Trimming left V 3 bases short and J 11 bases short, with 13 bases between. The chain's CDR3 is CATSDGMGQKQFF. CDR3 bases: TGTGCCACCAGTGATGGGATGGGCCAGAAGCAGTTCTTC.

Worth noting for this clonotype: The junction and the germline gene differ at one end; a read error may be behind it. The chain uses TRBV12-3 or TRBV12-4 and TRBJ1-2; 7 positions agree with TRBD1. This CDR3 is 14 amino acids long. The CDR3 nucleotides are TGTGTCAGCAGACAACAGGGGATTAACTATGGCTACACCTTC. It specifies CVSRQQGINYGYTF.

This clonotype was counted between two and nine times. This rearrangement joins TRBV6-1 to TRBJ2-1; TRBD1 aligns across 8 bases. The germline V gene encodes CDR1 MNHNS and CDR2 SASEGT. This CDR3 has 18 residues. V was clipped by 6 bases and J by 1 base; unmatched bases: 14. CDR3 coding DNA: TGTGCCAGCAGACTAGGACAGGACAGGGTAGAGTCCTACAATGAGCAGTTCTTC. Amino acid sequence: CASRLGQDRVESYNEQFF.